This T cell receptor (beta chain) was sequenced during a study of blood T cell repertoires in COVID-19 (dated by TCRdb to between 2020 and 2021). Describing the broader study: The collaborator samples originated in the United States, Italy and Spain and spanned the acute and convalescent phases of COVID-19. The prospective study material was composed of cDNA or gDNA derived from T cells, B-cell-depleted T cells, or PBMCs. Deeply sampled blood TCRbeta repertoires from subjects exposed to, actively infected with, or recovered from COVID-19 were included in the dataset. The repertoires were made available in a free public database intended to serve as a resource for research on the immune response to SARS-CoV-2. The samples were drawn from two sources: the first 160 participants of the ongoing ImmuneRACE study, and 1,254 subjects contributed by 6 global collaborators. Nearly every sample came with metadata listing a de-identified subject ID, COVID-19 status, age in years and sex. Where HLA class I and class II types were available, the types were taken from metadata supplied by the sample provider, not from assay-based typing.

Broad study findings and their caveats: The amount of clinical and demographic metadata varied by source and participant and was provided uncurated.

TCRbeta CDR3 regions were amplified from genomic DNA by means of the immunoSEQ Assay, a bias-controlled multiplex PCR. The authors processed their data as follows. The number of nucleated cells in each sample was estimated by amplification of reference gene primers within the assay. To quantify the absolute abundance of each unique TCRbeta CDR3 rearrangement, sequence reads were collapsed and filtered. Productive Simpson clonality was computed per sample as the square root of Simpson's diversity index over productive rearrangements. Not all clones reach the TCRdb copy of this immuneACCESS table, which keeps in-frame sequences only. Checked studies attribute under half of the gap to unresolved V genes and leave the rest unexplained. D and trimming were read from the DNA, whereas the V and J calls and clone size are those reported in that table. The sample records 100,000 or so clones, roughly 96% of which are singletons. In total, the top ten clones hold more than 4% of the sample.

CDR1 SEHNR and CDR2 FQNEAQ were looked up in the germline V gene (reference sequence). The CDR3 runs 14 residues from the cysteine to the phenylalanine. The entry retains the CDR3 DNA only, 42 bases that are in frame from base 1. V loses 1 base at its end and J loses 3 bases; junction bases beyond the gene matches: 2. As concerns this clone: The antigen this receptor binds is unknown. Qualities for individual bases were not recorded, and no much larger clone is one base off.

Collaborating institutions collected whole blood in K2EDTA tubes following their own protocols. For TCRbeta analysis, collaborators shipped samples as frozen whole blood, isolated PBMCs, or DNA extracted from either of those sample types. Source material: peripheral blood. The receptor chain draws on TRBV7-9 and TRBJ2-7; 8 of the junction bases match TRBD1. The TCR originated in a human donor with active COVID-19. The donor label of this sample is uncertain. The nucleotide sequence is TGTGCCAGCAGCTTAGAGACAGGGGTCTACGAGCAGTACTTC. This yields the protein CASSLETGVYEQYF.